This entry is about one T cell receptor beta chain. These data originate in a study of blood T cell repertoires in COVID-19. Study summary: Spain, Italy and the United States supplied samples that represented acute and convalescent COVID-19. Sources were T cells, B-cell-depleted T cells, or PBMCs; the material itself was cDNA or gDNA.

Repertoires were generated with immunoSEQ multiplex PCR, while TCRdb's copy carries only in-frame clones and drops some. The sample holds roughly 250,000 clones, roughly 90% seen once. This CDR3 has 14 amino acids. CDR1 MNHEY and CDR2 SMNVEV come from the germline V gene (reference sequence). V lost 5 bases to trimming and J lost 3 bases; unmatched junction nucleotides: 6. This sequence joins TRBV27 and TRBJ2-7; TRBD1 agrees at 8 bases. Sequencing was performed on PBMCs or T cells enriched from blood (not recorded which). The TCR was taken from a woman aged 25 to 45 with acute COVID-19. The CDR3: CASSPWTGNYEQYF. As DNA, the CDR3 is TGTGCCAGCAGTCCCTGGACAGGGAACTACGAGCAGTACTTC.